The 4 T cell receptor beta chains in this list originate from one sample, sequenced in a study of T cells in localized non-small cell lung cancer. The assay was immunoSEQ multiplex PCR, and TCRdb's table has in-frame clones only and misses some. The sample records about 40,000 clones, 70% to 90% being singletons. The sequencing used peripheral blood, collected before any cancer treatment. All receptors come from a man aged 18-55 years with stage I lung adenocarcinoma.

This CDR3 is CASSGTGVRSRYGYTF. The CDR3 nucleotides are TGTGCCAGCAGCGGGACAGGGGTCCGGTCTCGTTATGGCTACACCTTC. This rearrangement joins TRBV4-2 to TRBJ1-2, with 10 bases identical to TRBD1. There are 16 residues in the CDR3. Trimming removed 5 bases from V and 5 bases from J; junction bases left unmatched: 11. Germline loops: CDR1 LGHNA, CDR2 YNFKEQ.

V is TRBV27 and J is TRBJ1-6, with 10 bases matching TRBD1. V dropped 5 bases and J dropped 6; count of bases not matched to a gene: 13. The CDR3 runs 18 residues. Looked up from germline, CDR1 is MNHEY and CDR2 is SMNVEV (reference sequence). The CDR3: CASSLSSAGQGINSPLHF. Here the CDR3 DNA reads TGTGCCAGCAGTCTTTCAAGCGCGGGACAGGGGATTAATTCACCCCTCCACTTT.

The genes are TRBV28 and TRBJ1-4, with TRBD1 matching 7 bases. The germline V gene has CDR1 MDHEN and CDR2 SYDVKM. The CDR3 runs to 16 residues. V shed 5 bases, J shed 3 bases, and the junction held 9 bases outside the gene matches. The CDR3 region has the DNA TGTGCCAGCAGTAAGGCAGGGGGTCCGTCTAATGAAAAACTGTTTTTT. Translation: CASSKAGGPSNEKLFF. Variable domain in full (rest from reference TRBV28 and TRBJ1-4): DVKVTQSSRYLVKRTGEKVFLECVQDMDHENMFWYRQDPGLGLRLIYFSYDVKMKEKGDIPEGYSVSREKKERFSLILESASTNQTSMYLCASSKAGGPSNEKLFFGSGTQLSVL.

The chain recombines TRBV5-4 with TRBJ1-1, with D hard to call. Deletions cut 2 bases from V and 0 bases from J, with 11 bases between. This CDR3 comprises 15 residues. Germline assignment: CDR1 SGHNT and CDR2 YYREEE (reference sequence). This CDR3 is CASSFKFGMNTEAFF. The CDR3 region has the DNA TGTGCCAGCAGCTTCAAGTTTGGCATGAACACTGAAGCTTTCTTT. Based on the CDR3 plus reference TRBV5-4 and TRBJ1-1, the full variable domain is ETGVTQSPTHLIKTRGQQVTLRCSSQSGHNTVSWYQQALGQGPQFIFQYYREEENGRGNFPPRFSGLQFPNYSSELNVNALELDDSALYLCASSFKFGMNTEAFFGQGTRLTVV.